This T cell receptor beta chain is drawn from a study of blood T cell repertoires in COVID-19. About the research overall: PBMCs, B-cell-depleted T cells, or T cells provided the cDNA or gDNA that made up the material.

Method: immunoSEQ multiplex PCR; TCRdb's copy keeps in-frame clones and lacks some. The sample carries hundreds of thousands of clones, around 90% recorded once. This CDR3 contains 16 residues. V was clipped by 4 bases and J by 3 bases, with 16 bases between them. Per germline, CDR1 SGHDT and CDR2 YYEEEE. This chain joins TRBV5-6 and TRBJ1-4, with a possible D match to TRBD1 (6 bases). The material sequenced was peripheral blood. The TCR sequence derives from a human donor in a cohort sampled during active COVID-19. DNA of the CDR3: TGTGCCAGCAGCACCGCACGCAGGGGACCTAATGAAAAACTGTTTTTT. Amino acid sequence: CASSTARRGPNEKLFF.